Following are 2 T cell receptor beta chains from one sample sequenced in a study of chemoradiotherapy in HPV16-positive cancers. The assay was immunoSEQ multiplex PCR, and TCRdb's table has in-frame clones only and misses some. The data contain some 30,000 clones, about four fifths of them singletons. Here the sequenced sample was blood, taken from a patient who underwent chemoradiotherapy. Receptors originate from a human donor with HPV-associated anogenital cancer.

The CDR3 DNA reads as TGTGCCACCAGCAGAGGGGCGGGGTACACTGAAGCTTTCTTT. This translates into CATSRGAGYTEAFF. The chain couples TRBV15 to TRBJ1-1; D is ambiguous. The CDR3 is 14 residues long. Trimming pared 1 base from V and 3 bases from J, leaving 9 bases between. Germline assignment: CDR1 LNHNV and CDR2 YYDKDF (reference sequence).

This clone was seen a single time. The chain uses TRBV6-5 and TRBJ1-3, with TRBD1 identical over 7 bases. The CDR3 is 15 amino acids. Germline CDR1 reads MNHEY; CDR2 reads SVGAGI. V dropped 6 bases and J dropped 2; count of bases not matched to a gene: 7. The CDR3 protein is CASRRGQLAGNTIYF. CDR3 nucleotides: TGTGCCAGCAGGAGGGGACAGTTGGCTGGAAACACCATATATTTT.